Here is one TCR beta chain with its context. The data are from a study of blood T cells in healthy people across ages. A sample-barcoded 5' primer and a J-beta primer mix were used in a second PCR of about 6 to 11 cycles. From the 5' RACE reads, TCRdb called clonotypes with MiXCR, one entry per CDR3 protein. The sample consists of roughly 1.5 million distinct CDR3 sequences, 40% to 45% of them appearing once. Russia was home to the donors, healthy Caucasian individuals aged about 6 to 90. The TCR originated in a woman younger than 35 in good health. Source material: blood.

Here the CDR3 reads CASGPGTRGGGGADTQYF. The CDR3 DNA follows: TGTGCTAGTGGTCCCGGGACTAGAGGGGGCGGTGGGGCAGATACGCAGTATTTT. The rearrangement uses TRBV12-5 and TRBJ2-3; maybe TRBD2 (8 bases). V shed 5 bases and J shed 4 bases, with 25 bases lying between them. CDR3 length: 18 amino acids. The germline V gene has CDR1 LGHNT and CDR2 FRNRAP.